This TCR beta chain was recovered during a study of sequential checkpoint blockade in melanoma. This clone was found many times. What it binds is unknown. This CDR3 has 15 amino acids. CDR1 and CDR2 (germline): SGHNT, YENEEA. With 4 bases clipped from V and 3 bases from J, the junction kept 9 bases outside the gene matches. The assay was immunoSEQ multiplex PCR, and TCRdb's table has in-frame clones only and misses some. The table includes more than 3,000 clones, roughly 15% detected once. Study observations and caveats: Mutational load did not correlate with tumor T-cell fraction or clonality.

Treatment here: randomized to nivolumab then ipilimumab (arm A) or the reverse (arm B). This chain connects TRBV11-3 to TRBJ2-7; 7 bases agree with TRBD2. This TCR came from a human donor with melanoma. The specimen was tumor tissue (inferred from file names), collected from a patient given nivolumab and ipilimumab in sequence. The CDR3 sequence: CASSWQGLDFYEQYF. The CDR3 DNA follows: TGTGCCAGCAGCTGGCAAGGACTAGACTTCTACGAGCAGTACTTC.